The 17 T cell receptor beta chains below were found in one sample sequenced in a study of CD8 T cells in ankylosing spondylitis. One entry per CDR3 protein results from TCRdb running MiXCR on the 5' RACE reads. The sample shows over 110,000 distinct CDR3 sequences, 7% to 9% of them seen only once. The sample taken for sequencing was synovial fluid, either unsorted or a sorted T cell fraction (not recorded which). These receptors originate from a male donor with ankylosing spondylitis.

This clonotype was counted many times. V gene TRBV20-1 combines with J gene TRBJ2-7; the D gene is possibly TRBD2 (6 bases). Trimming took 5 bases from V and 4 from J, leaving 21 bases between them. CDR1 and CDR2 (germline): DFQATT, SNEGSKA (reference sequence). This CDR3 contains 15 residues. The CDR3 coding sequence is TGCAGTGCTCCTGGGGGACTCCGCACTCGGTACGAGCAGTACTTC. Its translation is CSAPGGLRTRYEQYF.

This clonotype was counted between two and nine times. The genes are TRBV20-1 and TRBJ2-7, with TRBD1 matching over 7 bases. This CDR3 spans 15 amino acids. The J segment lost 7 bases and the V segment lost 5 bases, leaving 17 bases of the junction unmatched. The germline CDR1 and CDR2 sequences are DFQATT and SNEGSKA (reference sequence). The CDR3 is CSAPSHLAGGEEQYF. In DNA form, the CDR3 reads TGCAGTGCTCCATCCCACCTCGCAGGGGGAGAAGAGCAGTACTTC.

The DNA of the CDR3 is TGTGCCACCAGTGACTCAGGCTCTGGGGCCAACGTCCTGACTTTC. Its protein product is CATSDSGSGANVLTF. The chain links TRBV24-1 to TRBJ2-6; D unresolved. The CDR3 contains 15 residues. CDR1 is KGHDR, CDR2 SFDVKD, per germline. Trimming removed 4 bases from V and 0 bases from J, with 6 bases in between.

In its sample, this clonotype was seen many times. DNA of the CDR3: TGTGCCAGCAGCGTAGATTGGAACACTGAAGCTTTCTTT. It encodes CASSVDWNTEAFF. This rearrangement joins TRBV9 to TRBJ1-1; no firm D call. V lost 0 bases to trimming and J lost 1 base, with 4 bases between them. This CDR3 has 13 amino acids. The V gene's germline CDR1 is SGDLS and CDR2 YYNGEE.

This clonotype was counted many times. V usage is TRBV29-1 and J usage is TRBJ2-7, with 9 bases matching TRBD1. V was clipped by 6 bases and J by 6 bases; unmatched bases: 6. The length of the CDR3 is 12 residues. CDR1 and CDR2 from the germline V gene are SQVTM and ANQGSEA. CDR3 amino acids: CSVGGQGSEQYF. The DNA for the CDR3 is TGCAGCGTGGGTGGACAGGGGTCCGAGCAGTACTTC.

This clonotype appeared a few times. The J gene is TRBJ2-5, the V gene TRBV5-1; D is possibly TRBD2 (6 bases). CDR3 size: 14 residues. Germline CDR1 SGHRS, CDR2 YFSETQ. The germline V and J ends were trimmed by 0 bases and 5 bases, with 11 bases remaining between them. CDR3 region: CASSLAGGFETQYF. In DNA, the CDR3 is TGCGCCAGCAGCTTGGCCGGAGGGTTCGAGACCCAGTACTTC.

This clonotype was counted between two and nine times. The rearrangement links TRBV4-3 to TRBJ2-5, with D maybe TRBD2 (6 bases). Germline lookup yields CDR1 LGHNA and CDR2 YSLEER. This CDR3 region has 15 residues. Trimming shortened V by 1 base and J by 5 bases, and 14 bases separated the two germline ends. This CDR3 reads CASSQGLSGDETQYF. The CDR3 coding sequence is TGCGCCAGCAGCCAAGGTCTCTCGGGAGACGAGACCCAGTACTTC.

This clonotype has more than one count but fewer than ten. The V gene is TRBV5-1, the J gene TRBJ2-5; TRBD2 aligns across 12 bases. Germline V CDR1 and CDR2: SGHRS, YFSETQ. This CDR3 comprises 16 residues. Germline trimming cut 4 bases from V and 2 bases from J; bases unmatched to any gene: 6. The CDR3 spells CASSPGTSGPQETQYF. Written as DNA, the CDR3 is TGCGCCAGCAGCCCCGGGACTAGCGGGCCTCAAGAGACCCAGTACTTC.

This clonotype occurred a few times. The chain combines TRBV27 with TRBJ2-5; 9 positions agree with TRBD2. The CDR3 covers 16 residues. In germline, CDR1 is MNHEY, CDR2 SMNVEV (reference sequence). After removal of 0 bases from V and 4 bases from J, the junction contained 6 bases not matched to a gene. CDR3 in DNA: TGTGCCAGCAGTTTATCAGGCGGGAGGGCCATAGAGACCCAGTACTTC. As protein: CASSLSGGRAIETQYF.

The chain recombines TRBV7-2 with TRBJ1-1, with D perhaps matching TRBD1 (5 bases). The V gene lost 8 bases and the J gene lost 6 bases, with 16 bases spanning the gap. The CDR3 contains 13 residues. Germline assignment: CDR1 SGHTA and CDR2 FQGNSA. CDR3: CASGKTEPAEAFF. CDR3 in DNA: TGTGCCAGCGGAAAGACAGAGCCAGCTGAAGCTTTCTTT.

This clonotype appeared a few times. The chain recombines TRBV6-1 with TRBJ2-7; a weak D match, TRBD1 (6 bases). Germline lookup yields CDR1 MNHNS and CDR2 SASEGT. This CDR3 is 14 amino acids long. Trimming cost V 4 bases and J 0 bases, with 10 bases left between them. The CDR3, as DNA: TGTGCCAGCAGTGCCTCAGGGGACTCCTACGAGCAGTACTTC. This sequence encodes CASSASGDSYEQYF.

In its sample, this clonotype was seen many times. The chain has TRBV5-1 and TRBJ2-7, with D possibly TRBD1 on 6 matching bases. The CDR3 has 15 residues. Germline V lookup: CDR1 SGHRS, CDR2 YFSETQ. The germline V and J ends were trimmed by 2 bases and 4 bases, with 16 bases remaining between them. CDR3 in amino acids: CASSFVGGQSYEQYF. In DNA, the CDR3 is TGCGCCAGCAGCTTTGTAGGAGGACAGAGTTACGAGCAGTACTTC.

This clonotype occurred many times. The rearrangement links TRBV6-1 to TRBJ1-6; D is perhaps TRBD1 (5 bases). V was pared by 4 bases and J by 4 bases, with 8 bases between. Germline CDR1 reads MNHNS; CDR2 reads SASEGT. The CDR3 extends over 14 amino acids. The CDR3 here is CASSAGPYNSPLHF. CDR3 nucleotide sequence: TGTGCCAGCAGTGCGGGACCGTATAATTCACCCCTCCACTTT.

This clonotype has a handful of counts. The chain links TRBV5-1 to TRBJ1-2, with 8 bases that match TRBD1. Trimming cost V 3 bases and J 1 base; bases outside gene matches: 2. Germline V gene data show CDR1 as SGHRS and CDR2 as YFSETQ. CDR3 length: 14 residues. For the CDR3, the DNA is TGCGCCAGCAGCTATGACAGGGGTAACTATGGCTACACCTTC. As protein: CASSYDRGNYGYTF.

At least ten counts were recorded for this clonotype. The chain joins TRBV7-2 to TRBJ1-5, with 11 bases lining up with TRBD1. The CDR3 is 15 amino acids. Germline assignment: CDR1 SGHTA and CDR2 FQGNSA. The trim removed 4 bases at V and 2 bases at J, leaving 1 base unmatched. CDR3 DNA sequence: TGTGCCAGCAGCTCGGGACAGGGGGGCAATCAGCCCCAGCATTTT. It codes for CASSSGQGGNQPQHF.

The chain links TRBV12-3 or TRBV12-4 to TRBJ1-1; 11 positions match TRBD1. V was clipped by 3 bases and J by 4 bases; unmatched bases: 4. The CDR3 has 15 residues. CDR3 in amino acids: CASSFMGTGGTEAFF. CDR3 sequence (DNA): TGTGCCAGCAGTTTCATGGGGACAGGGGGCACTGAAGCTTTCTTT.

The chain combines TRBV3-1 with TRBJ1-5; perhaps TRBD1 as D (5 bases). Germline V gene lookup returns CDR1 LGHDT and CDR2 YNNKEL (reference sequence). The length of the CDR3 is 13 residues. Between the trimmed V and J ends, which lost 4 bases and 7 bases, there was a span of 11 bases. The CDR3 DNA reads as TGTGCCAGCAGCCTACAGGTTGGGCAGCCCCAGCATTTT. Its translation is CASSLQVGQPQHF.